Reported below is one T cell receptor (beta chain). Sequenced by immunoSEQ multiplex PCR; TCRdb stores in-frame clones only, minus some. The sample shows 15,000 to 20,000 clones, 85% to 95% of them seen only once. The sample originates from a study of T cell repertoires in ileal Crohn's disease. CDR1 is SGDLS, CDR2 YYNGEE, per germline. The CDR3 covers 15 residues. V was clipped by 4 bases and J by 0 bases, with 14 bases between them. Sample: ileal tissue. The origin of this receptor is an adult with Crohn's disease. The chain has TRBV9 and TRBJ2-7; tentative D call: TRBD1 (6 bases). The CDR3 sequence: CASSPSWTVSYEQYF. DNA of the CDR3: TGTGCCAGCAGCCCCTCCTGGACAGTCTCCTACGAGCAGTACTTC. Full variable domain (remainder filled in from reference TRBV9 and TRBJ2-7): DSGVTQTPKHLITATGQRVTLRCSPRSGDLSVYWYQQSLDQGLQFLIQYYNGEERAKGNILERFSAQQFPDLHSELNLSSLELGDSALYFCASSPSWTVSYEQYFGPGTRLTVT.